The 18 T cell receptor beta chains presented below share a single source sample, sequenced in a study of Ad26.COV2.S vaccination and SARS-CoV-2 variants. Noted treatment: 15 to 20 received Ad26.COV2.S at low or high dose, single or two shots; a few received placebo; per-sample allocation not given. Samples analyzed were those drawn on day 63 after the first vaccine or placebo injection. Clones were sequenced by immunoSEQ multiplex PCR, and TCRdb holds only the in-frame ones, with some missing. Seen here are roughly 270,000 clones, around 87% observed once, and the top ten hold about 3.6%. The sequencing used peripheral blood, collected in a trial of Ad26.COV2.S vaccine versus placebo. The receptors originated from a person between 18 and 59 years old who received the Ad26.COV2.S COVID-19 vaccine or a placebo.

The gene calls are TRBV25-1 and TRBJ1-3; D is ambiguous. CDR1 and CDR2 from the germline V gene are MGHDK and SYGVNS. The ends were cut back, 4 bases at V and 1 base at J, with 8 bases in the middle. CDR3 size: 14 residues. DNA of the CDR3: TGTGCCAGCAGTGCCACAGAATCTGGAAACACCATATATTTT. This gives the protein CASSATESGNTIYF.

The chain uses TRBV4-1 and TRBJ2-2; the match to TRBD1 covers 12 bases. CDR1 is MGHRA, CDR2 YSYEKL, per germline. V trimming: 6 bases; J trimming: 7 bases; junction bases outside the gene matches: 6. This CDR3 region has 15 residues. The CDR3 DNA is TGCGCCAGCAGTCCGGGACAGGGGGCAAACGGGGAGCTGTTTTTT. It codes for CASSPGQGANGELFF.

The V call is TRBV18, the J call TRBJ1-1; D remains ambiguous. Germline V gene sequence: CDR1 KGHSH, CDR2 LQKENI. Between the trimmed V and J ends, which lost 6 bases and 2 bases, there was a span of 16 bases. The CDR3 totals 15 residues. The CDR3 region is CASSPTELYNTEAFF. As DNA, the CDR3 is TGTGCCAGCTCTCCGACGGAATTGTACAACACTGAAGCTTTCTTT.

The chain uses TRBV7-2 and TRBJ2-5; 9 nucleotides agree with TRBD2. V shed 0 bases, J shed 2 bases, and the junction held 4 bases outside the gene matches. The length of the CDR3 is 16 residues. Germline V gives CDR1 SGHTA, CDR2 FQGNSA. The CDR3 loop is CASSLALTSGQETQYF. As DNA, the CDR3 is TGTGCCAGCAGCTTAGCGTTGACTAGCGGACAAGAGACCCAGTACTTC.

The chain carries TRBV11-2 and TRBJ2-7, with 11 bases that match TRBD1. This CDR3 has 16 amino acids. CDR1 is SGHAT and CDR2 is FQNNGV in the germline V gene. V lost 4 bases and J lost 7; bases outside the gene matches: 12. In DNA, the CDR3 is TGTGCCAGCAGCTGGGGGCCCGGACAGGGGGCTTTAGAGCAGTACTTC. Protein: CASSWGPGQGALEQYF.

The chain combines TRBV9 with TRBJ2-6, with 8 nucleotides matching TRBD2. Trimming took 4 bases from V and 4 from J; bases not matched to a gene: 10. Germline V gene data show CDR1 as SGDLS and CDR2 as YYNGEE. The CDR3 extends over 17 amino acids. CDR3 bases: TGTGCCAGCAGCCCCCGGGGGGGGCCGGGAGGGGCCAACGTCCTGACTTTC. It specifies CASSPRGGPGGANVLTF.

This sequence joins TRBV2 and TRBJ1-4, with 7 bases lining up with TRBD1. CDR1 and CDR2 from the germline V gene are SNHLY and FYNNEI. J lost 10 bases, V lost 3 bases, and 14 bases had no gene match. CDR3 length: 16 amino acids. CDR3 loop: CASSDGTEEKRGKLFF. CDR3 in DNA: TGTGCCAGCAGTGATGGGACAGAGGAAAAAAGGGGAAAACTGTTTTTT.

CDR3: CAISEYDNSPLHF. For the CDR3, the DNA is TGTGCCATCAGTGAATACGATAATTCACCCCTCCACTTT. This chain uses TRBV10-3 with TRBJ1-6; D is ambiguous. Trimming pared 3 bases from V and 5 bases from J, leaving 5 bases between. Per germline, CDR1 ENHRY and CDR2 SYGVKD. CDR3 length: 13 amino acids.

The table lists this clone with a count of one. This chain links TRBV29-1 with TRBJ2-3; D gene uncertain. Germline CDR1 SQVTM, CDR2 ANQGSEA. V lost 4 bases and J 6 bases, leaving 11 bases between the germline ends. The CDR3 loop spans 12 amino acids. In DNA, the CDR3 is TGCAGCGTTGGGGCCTCTAGGGATACGCAGTATTTT. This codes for CSVGASRDTQYF.

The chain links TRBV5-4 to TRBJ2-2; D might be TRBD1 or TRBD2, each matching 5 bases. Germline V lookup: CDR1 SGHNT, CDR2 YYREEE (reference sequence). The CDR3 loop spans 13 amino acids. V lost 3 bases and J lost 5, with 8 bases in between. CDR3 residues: CASSSGSTGELFF. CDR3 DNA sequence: TGTGCCAGCAGCTCAGGGAGTACCGGGGAGCTGTTTTTT.

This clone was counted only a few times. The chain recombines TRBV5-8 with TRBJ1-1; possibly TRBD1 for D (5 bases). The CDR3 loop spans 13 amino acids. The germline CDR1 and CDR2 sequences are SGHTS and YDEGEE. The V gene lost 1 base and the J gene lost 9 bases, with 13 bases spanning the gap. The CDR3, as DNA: TGTGCCAGCAGCTTGACAGGAGGACTGAAAGCTTTCTTT. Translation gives CASSLTGGLKAFF.

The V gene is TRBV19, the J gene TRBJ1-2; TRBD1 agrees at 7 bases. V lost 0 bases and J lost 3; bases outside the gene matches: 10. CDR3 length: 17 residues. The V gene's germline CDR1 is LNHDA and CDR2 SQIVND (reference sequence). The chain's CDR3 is CASSIEVGRGNYYGYTF. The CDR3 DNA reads TGTGCCAGTAGTATAGAGGTGGGCAGGGGGAATTACTATGGCTACACCTTC.

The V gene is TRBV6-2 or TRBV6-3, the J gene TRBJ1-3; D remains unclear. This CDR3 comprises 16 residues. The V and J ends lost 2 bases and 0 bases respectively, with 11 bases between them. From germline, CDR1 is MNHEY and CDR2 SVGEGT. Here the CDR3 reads CASSYPAGPSGNTIYF. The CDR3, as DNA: TGTGCCAGCAGTTACCCGGCAGGACCCTCTGGAAACACCATATATTTT.

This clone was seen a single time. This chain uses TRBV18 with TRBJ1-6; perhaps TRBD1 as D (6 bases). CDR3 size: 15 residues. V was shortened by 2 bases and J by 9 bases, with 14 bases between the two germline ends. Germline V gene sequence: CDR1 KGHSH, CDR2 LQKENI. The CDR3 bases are TGTGCCAGCTCACCAGAACAGGGTGCGGGTTCACCCCTCCACTTT. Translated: CASSPEQGAGSPLHF.

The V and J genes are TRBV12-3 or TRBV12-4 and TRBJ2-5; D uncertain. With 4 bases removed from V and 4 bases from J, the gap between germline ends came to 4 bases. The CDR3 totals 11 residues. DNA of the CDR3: TGTGCCAGCAGTTATCTAGAGACCCAGTACTTC. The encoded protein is CASSYLETQYF.

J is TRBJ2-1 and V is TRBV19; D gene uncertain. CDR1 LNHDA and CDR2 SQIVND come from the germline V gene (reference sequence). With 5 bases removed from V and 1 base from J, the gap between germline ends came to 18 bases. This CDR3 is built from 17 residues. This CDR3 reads CASSRLMKGGSYNEQFF. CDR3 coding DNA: TGTGCCAGTAGTCGCCTTATGAAAGGCGGTTCCTACAATGAGCAGTTCTTC.

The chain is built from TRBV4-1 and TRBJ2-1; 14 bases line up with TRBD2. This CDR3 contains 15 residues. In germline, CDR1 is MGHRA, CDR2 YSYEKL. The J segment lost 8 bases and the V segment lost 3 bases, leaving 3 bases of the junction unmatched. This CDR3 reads CASSHLTSGRDEQFF. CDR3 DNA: TGCGCCAGCAGCCACCTGACTAGCGGGAGGGATGAGCAGTTCTTC.

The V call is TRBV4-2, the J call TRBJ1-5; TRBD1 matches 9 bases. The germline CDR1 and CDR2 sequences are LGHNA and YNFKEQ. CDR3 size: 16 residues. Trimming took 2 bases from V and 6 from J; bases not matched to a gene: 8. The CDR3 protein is CASSQNGQGRSQPQHF. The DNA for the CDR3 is TGTGCCAGCAGCCAAAATGGACAGGGGAGAAGTCAGCCCCAGCATTTT.